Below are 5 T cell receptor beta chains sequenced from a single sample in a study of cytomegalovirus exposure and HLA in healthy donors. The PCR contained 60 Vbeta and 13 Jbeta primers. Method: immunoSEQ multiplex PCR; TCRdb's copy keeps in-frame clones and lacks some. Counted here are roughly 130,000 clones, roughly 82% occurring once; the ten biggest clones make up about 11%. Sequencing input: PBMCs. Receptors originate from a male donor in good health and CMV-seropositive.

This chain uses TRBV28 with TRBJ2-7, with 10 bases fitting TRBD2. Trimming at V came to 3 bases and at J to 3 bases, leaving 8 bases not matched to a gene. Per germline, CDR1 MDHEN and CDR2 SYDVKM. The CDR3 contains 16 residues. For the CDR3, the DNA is TGTGCCAGCAGTTTCCATGGAGCGGGAGGGCGCTACGAGCAGTACTTC. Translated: CASSFHGAGGRYEQYF.

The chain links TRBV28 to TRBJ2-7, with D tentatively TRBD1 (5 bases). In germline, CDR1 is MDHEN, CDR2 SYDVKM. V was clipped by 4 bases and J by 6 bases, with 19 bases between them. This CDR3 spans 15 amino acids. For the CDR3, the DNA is TGTGCCAGCAGTTGGCAGGGTCGTCCAACTATCGAGCAGTACTTC. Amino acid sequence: CASSWQGRPTIEQYF.

Here the CDR3 reads CASSLGGTAAYEQYF. The CDR3, as DNA: TGTGCCAGCAGCTTGGGCGGGACAGCAGCCTACGAGCAGTACTTC. This chain links TRBV5-5 with TRBJ2-7, with D possibly being TRBD1 (7 bases). This CDR3 is 15 amino acids long. V was trimmed by 0 bases and J by 2 bases, leaving 12 bases between them. CDR1 SGHKS and CDR2 YYEKEE come from the germline V gene (reference sequence).

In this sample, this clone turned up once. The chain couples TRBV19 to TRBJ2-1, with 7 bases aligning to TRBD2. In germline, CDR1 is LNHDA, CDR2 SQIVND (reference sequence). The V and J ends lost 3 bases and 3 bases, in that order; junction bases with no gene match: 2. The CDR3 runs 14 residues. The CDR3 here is CASSIGDYYNEQFF. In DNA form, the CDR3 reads TGTGCCAGTAGTATCGGGGACTACTACAATGAGCAGTTCTTC.

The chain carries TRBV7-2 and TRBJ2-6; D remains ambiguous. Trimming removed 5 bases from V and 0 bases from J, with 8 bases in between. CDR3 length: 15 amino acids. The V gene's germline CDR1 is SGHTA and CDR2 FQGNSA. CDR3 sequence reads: CASSHSLSGANVLTF. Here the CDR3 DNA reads TGTGCCAGCAGCCACAGCCTCTCTGGGGCCAACGTCCTGACTTTC.